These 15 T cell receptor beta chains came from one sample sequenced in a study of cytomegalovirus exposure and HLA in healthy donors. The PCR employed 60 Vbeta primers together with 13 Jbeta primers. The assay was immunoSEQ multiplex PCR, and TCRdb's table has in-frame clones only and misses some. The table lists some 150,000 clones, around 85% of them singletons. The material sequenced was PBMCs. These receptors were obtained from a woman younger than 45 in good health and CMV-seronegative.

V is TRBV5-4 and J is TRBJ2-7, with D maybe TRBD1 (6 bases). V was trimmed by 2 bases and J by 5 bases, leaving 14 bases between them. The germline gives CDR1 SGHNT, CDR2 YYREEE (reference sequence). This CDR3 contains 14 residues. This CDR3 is CASSFKYRAHEQYF. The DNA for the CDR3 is TGTGCCAGCAGCTTTAAATACAGGGCCCACGAGCAGTACTTC.

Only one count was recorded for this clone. The CDR3 DNA is TGTGCCTGGGGAAGGGACAGGGGGACAGATACGCAGTATTTT. Translated: CAWGRDRGTDTQYF. V and J are TRBV30 and TRBJ2-3; 11 bases align to TRBD1. Germline CDR1 and CDR2: GTSNPN and SVGIG (reference sequence). The ends lost 5 bases at V and 3 bases at J; junction bases unmatched: 4. The CDR3 runs 14 residues.

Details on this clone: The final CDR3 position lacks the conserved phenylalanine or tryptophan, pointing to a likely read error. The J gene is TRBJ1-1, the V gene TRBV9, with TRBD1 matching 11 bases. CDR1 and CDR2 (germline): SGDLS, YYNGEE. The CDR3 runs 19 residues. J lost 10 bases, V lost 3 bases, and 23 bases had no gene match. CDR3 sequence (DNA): TGTGCCAGCAGCGCCCGTATTCCTCCTAATTTGGGACAGGGGGTTGGAGCTTTCCTT. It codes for CASSARIPPNLGQGVGAFL.

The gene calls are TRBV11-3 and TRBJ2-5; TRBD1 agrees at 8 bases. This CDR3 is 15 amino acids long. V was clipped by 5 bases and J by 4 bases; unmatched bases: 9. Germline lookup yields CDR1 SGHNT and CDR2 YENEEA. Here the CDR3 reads CASSPHSGGGETQYF. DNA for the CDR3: TGTGCCAGCAGCCCTCATTCAGGGGGCGGAGAGACCCAGTACTTC.

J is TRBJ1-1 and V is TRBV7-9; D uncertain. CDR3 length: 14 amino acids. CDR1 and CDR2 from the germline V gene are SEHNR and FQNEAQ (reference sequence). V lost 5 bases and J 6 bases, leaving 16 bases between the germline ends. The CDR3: CASSGSGGRPEAFF. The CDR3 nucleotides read TGTGCCAGCAGCGGGTCAGGTGGTCGACCTGAAGCTTTCTTT.

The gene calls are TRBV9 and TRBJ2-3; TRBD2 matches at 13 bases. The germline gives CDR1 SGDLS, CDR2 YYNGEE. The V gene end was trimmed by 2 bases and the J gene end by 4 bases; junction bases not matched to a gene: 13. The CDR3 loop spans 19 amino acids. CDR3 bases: TGTGCCAGCAGCGTTGGTGGGGGACTAGCGGGAACATCAGCAGATACGCAGTATTTT. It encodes CASSVGGGLAGTSADTQYF.

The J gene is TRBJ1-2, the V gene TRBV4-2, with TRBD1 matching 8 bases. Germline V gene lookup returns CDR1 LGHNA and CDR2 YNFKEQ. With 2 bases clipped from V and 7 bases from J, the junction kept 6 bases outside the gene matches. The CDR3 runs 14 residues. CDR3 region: CASSQPTGESGYTF. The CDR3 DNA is TGTGCCAGCAGCCAACCGACAGGGGAGTCTGGCTACACCTTC.

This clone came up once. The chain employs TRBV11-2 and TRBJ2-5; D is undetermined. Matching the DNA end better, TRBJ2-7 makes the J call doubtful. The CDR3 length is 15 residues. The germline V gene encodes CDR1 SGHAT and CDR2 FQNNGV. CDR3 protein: CASSLRPTHLYEQYF. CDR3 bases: TGTGCCAGCAGCTTAAGGCCGACTCATCTCTACGAGCAGTACTTC.

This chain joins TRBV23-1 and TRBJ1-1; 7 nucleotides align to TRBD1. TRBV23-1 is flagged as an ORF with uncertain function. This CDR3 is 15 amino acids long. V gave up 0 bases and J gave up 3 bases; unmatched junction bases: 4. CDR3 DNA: TGCGCCAGCAGTCAATCCCGGCAGGGGGACACTGAAGCTTTCTTT. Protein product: CASSQSRQGDTEAFF.

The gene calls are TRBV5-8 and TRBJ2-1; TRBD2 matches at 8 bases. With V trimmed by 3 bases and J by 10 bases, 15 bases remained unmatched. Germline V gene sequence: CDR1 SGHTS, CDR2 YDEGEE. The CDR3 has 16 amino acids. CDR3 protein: CASSSGSGTRLWEQFF. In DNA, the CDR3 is TGTGCCAGCAGCTCCGGCTCCGGGACTAGATTATGGGAGCAGTTCTTC.

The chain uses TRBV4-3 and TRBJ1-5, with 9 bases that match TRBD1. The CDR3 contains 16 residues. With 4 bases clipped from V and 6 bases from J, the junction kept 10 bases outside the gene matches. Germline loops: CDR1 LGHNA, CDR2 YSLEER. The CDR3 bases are TGCGCCAGCAGCCGATACCGGGACAGGGCCTTTCAGCCCCAGCATTTT. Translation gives CASSRYRDRAFQPQHF.

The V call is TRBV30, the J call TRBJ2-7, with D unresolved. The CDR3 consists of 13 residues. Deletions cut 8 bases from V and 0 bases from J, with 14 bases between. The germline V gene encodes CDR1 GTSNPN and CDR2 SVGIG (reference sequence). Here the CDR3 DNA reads TGTGCCCAGAGGATACCTCCCTCCTACGAGCAGTACTTC. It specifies CAQRIPPSYEQYF.

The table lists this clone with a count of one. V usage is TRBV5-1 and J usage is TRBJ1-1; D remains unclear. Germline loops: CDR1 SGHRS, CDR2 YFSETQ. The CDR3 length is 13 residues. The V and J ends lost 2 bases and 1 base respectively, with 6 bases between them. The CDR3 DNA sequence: TGCGCCAGCAGCTTTGGCGGGAACACTGAAGCTTTCTTT. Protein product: CASSFGGNTEAFF.

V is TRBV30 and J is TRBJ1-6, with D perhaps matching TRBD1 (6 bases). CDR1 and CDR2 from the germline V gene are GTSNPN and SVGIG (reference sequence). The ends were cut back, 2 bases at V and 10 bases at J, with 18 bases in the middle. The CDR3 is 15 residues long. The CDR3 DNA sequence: TGTGCCTGGAGTCCGGGGGGCGGTCCTGACTCACCCCTCCACTTT. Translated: CAWSPGGGPDSPLHF.

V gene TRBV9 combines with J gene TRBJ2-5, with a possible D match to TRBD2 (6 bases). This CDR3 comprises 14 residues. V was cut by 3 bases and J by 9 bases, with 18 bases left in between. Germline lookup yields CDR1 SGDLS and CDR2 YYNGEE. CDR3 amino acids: CASSEGGGAGPQYF. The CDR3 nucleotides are TGTGCCAGCAGCGAGGGAGGAGGGGCTGGGCCCCAGTACTTC.